Each of the 7 T cell receptor beta chains below was sequenced from the same sample in a study of blood T cell repertoires in COVID-19. Profiling relied on immunoSEQ multiplex PCR, and the TCRdb table lists in-frame clones only, not all of them. The sample has roughly 500,000 clones, about nine tenths seen once. The material sequenced was PBMCs or T cells enriched from blood (not recorded which). These receptor sequences come from a woman between 55 and 75 years old who had recovered from COVID-19.

The chain joins TRBV2 to TRBJ2-7, with D maybe TRBD2 (5 bases). V was pared by 5 bases and J by 3 bases, with 14 bases between. CDR3 size: 14 residues. Germline lookup yields CDR1 SNHLY and CDR2 FYNNEI. CDR3 sequence: CASSSTGRDYEQYV. DNA of the CDR3: TGTGCCAGCAGTTCCACGGGAAGAGACTACGAGCAGTACGTC.

As to this clone: Other DNA sequences within the sample encode an identical CDR3. The chain carries TRBV12-3 or TRBV12-4 and TRBJ2-3; D uncertain. CDR3 length: 12 residues. Trimming took 3 bases from V and 2 from J, leaving 3 bases between them. CDR3 bases: TGTGCCAGCAGTTTCAACACAGATACGCAGTATTTT. Its protein is CASSFNTDTQYF.

The chain combines TRBV21-1 with TRBJ1-5. TRBV21-1 is labeled a pseudogene. The CDR3 is made up of 13 amino acids. The CDR3 nucleotides read TGTGCCAGCAGGGAGGCGGAGGGTCAGCCCCAGCATTTT. This translates into CASREAEGQPQHF.

The chain has TRBV2 and TRBJ2-3; 10 bases match TRBD2. The CDR3 totals 16 residues. J lost 5 bases, V lost 6 bases, and 11 bases had no gene match. The V gene's germline CDR1 is SNHLY and CDR2 FYNNEI. The chain's CDR3 is CASSGQLAGTLDTQYF. For the CDR3, the DNA is TGTGCCAGCAGCGGACAACTAGCGGGGACCTTAGATACGCAGTATTTT.

The V and J genes are TRBV5-1 and TRBJ1-1, with unresolved D. Germline values: CDR1 SGHRS, CDR2 YFSETQ. With 4 bases removed from V and 0 bases from J, the gap between germline ends came to 16 bases. The CDR3 loop spans 16 amino acids. The DNA for the CDR3 is TGCGCCAGCAGCAACCGGGGAAGCGTCATGAACACTGAAGCTTTCTTT. Its protein product is CASSNRGSVMNTEAFF.

The chain couples TRBV6-7 to TRBJ2-2; TRBD2 aligns across 12 bases. TRBV6-7 is labeled an ORF, and its function is uncertain. This CDR3 has 16 amino acids. The V and J ends lost 2 bases and 7 bases, in that order; junction bases with no gene match: 5. DNA for the CDR3: TGTGCCAGCAGTTACCCGGGACTAGCGGGTGGCGGGGAGCTGTTTTTT. This translates into CASSYPGLAGGGELFF.

V gene TRBV4-1 combines with J gene TRBJ1-4; no reliable D call. The CDR3 length is 16 residues. Germline CDR1 MGHRA, CDR2 YSYEKL. V was trimmed by 1 base and J by 4 bases, leaving 13 bases between them. CDR3 in amino acids: CASSQGGERDNEKLFF. In DNA, the CDR3 is TGCGCCAGCAGCCAAGGTGGGGAGAGGGATAATGAAAAACTGTTTTTT.